This TCR beta chain was sequenced during a study of blood T cell repertoires in COVID-19. At the level of the study: Donors in the United States, Italy and Spain gave samples during acute or convalescent COVID-19.

V was trimmed by 6 bases and J by 2 bases, leaving 8 bases between them. CDR3 size: 13 residues. Germline lookup yields CDR1 MGHRA and CDR2 YSYEKL. The data were produced by immunoSEQ multiplex PCR, yet TCRdb's version contains in-frame clones alone and is incomplete. The data contain some 270,000 clones, 86% of them singletons. The receptor was isolated from a middle-aged man with active or convalescent COVID-19. Sequenced: peripheral blood. The chain links TRBV4-1 to TRBJ1-5, with TRBD1 as a possible D gene (6 bases). CDR3 protein: CASSRTGNQPQHF. The CDR3 DNA reads TGCGCCAGCAGTCGGACAGGCAATCAGCCCCAGCATTTT.